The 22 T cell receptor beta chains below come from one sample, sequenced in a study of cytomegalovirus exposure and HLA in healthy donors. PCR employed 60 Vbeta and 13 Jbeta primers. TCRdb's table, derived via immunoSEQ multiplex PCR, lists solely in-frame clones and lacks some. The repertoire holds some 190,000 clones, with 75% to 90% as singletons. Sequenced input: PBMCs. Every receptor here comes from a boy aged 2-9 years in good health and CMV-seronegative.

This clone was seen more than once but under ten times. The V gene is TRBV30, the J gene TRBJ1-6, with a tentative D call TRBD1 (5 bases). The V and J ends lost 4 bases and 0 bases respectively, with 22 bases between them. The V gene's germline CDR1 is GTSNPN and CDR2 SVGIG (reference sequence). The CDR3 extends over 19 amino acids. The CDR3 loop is CAWNTRAGGLSSYNSPLHF. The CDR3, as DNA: TGTGCCTGGAACACGCGGGCCGGGGGTTTGAGCTCCTATAATTCACCCCTCCACTTT.

CDR3 coding DNA: TGTGCCAGCAGCTTAGCCAGCGGACTTAATACGCAGTATTTT. Translated: CASSLASGLNTQYF. The J gene is TRBJ2-3, the V gene TRBV11-2; D may be TRBD2 (5 bases). The CDR3 length is 14 residues. CDR1 SGHAT and CDR2 FQNNGV come from the germline V gene. Trimming cost V 1 base and J 7 bases, with 12 bases left between them. Full variable domain (rest looked up from reference TRBV11-2 and TRBJ2-3): EAGVAQSPRYKIIEKRQSVAFWCNPISGHATLYWYQQILGQGPKLLIQFQNNGVVDDSQLPKDRFSAERLKGVDSTLKIQPAKLEDSAVYLCASSLASGLNTQYFGPGTRLTVL.

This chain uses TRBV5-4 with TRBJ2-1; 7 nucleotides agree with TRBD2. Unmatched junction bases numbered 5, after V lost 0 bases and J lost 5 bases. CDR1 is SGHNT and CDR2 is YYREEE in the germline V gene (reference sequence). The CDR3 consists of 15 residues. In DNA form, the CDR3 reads TGTGCCAGCAGCTTGGAGACGGGGGGAAACAATGAGCAGTTCTTC. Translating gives CASSLETGGNNEQFF.

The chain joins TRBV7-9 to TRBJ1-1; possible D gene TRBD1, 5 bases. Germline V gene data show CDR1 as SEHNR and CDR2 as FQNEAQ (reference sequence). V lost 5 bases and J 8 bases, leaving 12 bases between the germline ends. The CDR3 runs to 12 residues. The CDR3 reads CASSHWTPEAFF. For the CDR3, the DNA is TGTGCCAGCAGCCACTGGACACCCGAAGCTTTCTTT.

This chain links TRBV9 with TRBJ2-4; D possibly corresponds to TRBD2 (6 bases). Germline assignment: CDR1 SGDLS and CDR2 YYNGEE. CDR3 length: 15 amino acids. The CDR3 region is CALILGLRDQNIQYF. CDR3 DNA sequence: TGTGCTTTAATTTTGGGACTTAGGGATCAAAACATTCAGTACTTC. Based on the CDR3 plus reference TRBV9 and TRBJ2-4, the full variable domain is DSGVTQTPKHLITATGQRVTLRCSPRSGDLSVYWYQQSLDQGLQFLIQYYNGEERAKGNILERFSAQQFPDLHSELNLSSLELGDSALYFCALILGLRDQNIQYFGAGTRLSVL.

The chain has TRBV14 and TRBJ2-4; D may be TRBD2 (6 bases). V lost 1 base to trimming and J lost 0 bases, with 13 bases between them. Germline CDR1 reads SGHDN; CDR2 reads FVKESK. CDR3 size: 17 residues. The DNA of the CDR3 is TGTGCCAGCAGCCAAGCTGGTGGGGGACTAGCCAAAAACATTCAGTACTTC. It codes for CASSQAGGGLAKNIQYF.

The DNA for the CDR3 is TGTGCCAGTAGGGCGGTGAGCACCGGGGAGCTGTTTTTT. Translation gives CASRAVSTGELFF. The chain recombines TRBV19 with TRBJ2-2; D remains ambiguous. CDR3 length equals 13 residues. Germline assignment: CDR1 LNHDA and CDR2 SQIVND (reference sequence). The V gene lost 6 bases and the J gene lost 4 bases, with 9 bases spanning the gap.

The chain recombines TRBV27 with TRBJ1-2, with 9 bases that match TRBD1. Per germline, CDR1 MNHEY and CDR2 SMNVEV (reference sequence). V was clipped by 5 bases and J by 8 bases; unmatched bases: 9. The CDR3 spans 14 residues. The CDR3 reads CASSQGTGRLGYTF. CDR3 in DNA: TGTGCCAGCAGTCAAGGGACAGGGAGATTGGGCTACACCTTC.

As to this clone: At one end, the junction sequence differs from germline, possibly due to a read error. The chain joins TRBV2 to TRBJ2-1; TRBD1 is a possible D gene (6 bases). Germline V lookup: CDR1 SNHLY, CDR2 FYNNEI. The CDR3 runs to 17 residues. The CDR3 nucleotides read TGTGCCAGCAGTGAATTCGGCCAGGGGTCATCCTCCAATGAGCAGTTCTTC. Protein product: CASSEFGQGSSSNEQFF.

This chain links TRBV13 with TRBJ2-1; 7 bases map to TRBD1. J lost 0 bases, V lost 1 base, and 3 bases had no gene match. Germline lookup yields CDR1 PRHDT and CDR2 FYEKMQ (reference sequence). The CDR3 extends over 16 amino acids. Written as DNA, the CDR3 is TGTGCCAGCAGCTTAGTAGGGGGCAGCTCCTACAATGAGCAGTTCTTC. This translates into CASSLVGGSSYNEQFF.

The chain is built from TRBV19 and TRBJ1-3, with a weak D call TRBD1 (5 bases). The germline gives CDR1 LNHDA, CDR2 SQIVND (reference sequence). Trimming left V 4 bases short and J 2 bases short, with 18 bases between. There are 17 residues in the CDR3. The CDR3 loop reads CASSTDQRGITGNTIYF. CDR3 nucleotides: TGTGCCAGTAGTACCGACCAGCGGGGCATAACTGGAAACACCATATATTTT.

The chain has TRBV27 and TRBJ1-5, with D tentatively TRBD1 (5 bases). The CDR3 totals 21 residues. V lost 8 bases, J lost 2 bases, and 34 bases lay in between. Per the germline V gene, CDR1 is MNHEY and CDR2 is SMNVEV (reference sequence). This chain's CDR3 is CASSRKLHGGGSRVGNQPQHF. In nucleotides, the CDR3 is TGTGCCAGCTCCAGAAAACTTCACGGGGGTGGAAGTCGCGTAGGCAATCAGCCCCAGCATTTT.

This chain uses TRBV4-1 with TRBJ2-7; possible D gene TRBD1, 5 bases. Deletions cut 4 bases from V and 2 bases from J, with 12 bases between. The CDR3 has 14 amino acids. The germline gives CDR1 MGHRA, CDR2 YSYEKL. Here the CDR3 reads CASSRQQETYEQYF. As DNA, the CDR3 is TGCGCCAGCAGCCGCCAACAGGAAACCTACGAGCAGTACTTC.

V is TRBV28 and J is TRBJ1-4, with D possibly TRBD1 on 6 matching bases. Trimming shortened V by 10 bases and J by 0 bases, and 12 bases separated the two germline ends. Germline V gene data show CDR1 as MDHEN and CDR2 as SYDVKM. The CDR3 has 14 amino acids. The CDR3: CAIRKGATNEKLFF. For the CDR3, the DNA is TGTGCCATCAGGAAGGGGGCAACTAATGAAAAACTGTTTTTT.

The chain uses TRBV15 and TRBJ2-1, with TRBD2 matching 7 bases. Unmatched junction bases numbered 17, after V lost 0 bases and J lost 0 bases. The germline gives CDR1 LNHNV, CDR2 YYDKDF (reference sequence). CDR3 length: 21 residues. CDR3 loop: CATSRDEGQAGFPYSYNEQFF. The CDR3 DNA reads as TGTGCCACCAGCAGAGATGAAGGGCAAGCGGGGTTCCCTTACTCCTACAATGAGCAGTTCTTC.

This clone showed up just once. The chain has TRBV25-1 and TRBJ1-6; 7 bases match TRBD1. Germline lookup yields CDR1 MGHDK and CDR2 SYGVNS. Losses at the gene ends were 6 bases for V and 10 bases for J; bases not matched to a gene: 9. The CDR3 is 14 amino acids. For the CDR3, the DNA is TGTGCCAGCAGCCTCCGGGACAGAGACTCACCCCTCCACTTT. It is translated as CASSLRDRDSPLHF.

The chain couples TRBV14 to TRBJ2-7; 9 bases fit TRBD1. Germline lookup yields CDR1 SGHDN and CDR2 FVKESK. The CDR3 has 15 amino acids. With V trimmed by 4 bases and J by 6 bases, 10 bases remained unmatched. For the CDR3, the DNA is TGTGCCAGCAGCCCCCGGGACAGGGAGTATCGCGAGCAGTACTTC. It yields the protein CASSPRDREYREQYF.

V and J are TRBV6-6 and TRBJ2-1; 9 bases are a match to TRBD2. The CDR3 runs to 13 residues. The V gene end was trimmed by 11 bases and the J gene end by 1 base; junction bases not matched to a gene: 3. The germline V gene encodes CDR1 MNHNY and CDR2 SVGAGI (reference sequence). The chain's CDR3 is CAGRGGSYNEQFF. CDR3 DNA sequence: TGTGCCGGGCGGGGGGGATCCTACAATGAGCAGTTCTTC.

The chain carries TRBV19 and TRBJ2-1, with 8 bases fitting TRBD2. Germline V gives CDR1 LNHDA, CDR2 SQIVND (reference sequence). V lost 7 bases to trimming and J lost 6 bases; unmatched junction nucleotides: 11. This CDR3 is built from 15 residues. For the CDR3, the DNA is TGTGCCAGTACCCCAGGAGGACTAGCTCGCAATGAGCAGTTCTTC. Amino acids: CASTPGGLARNEQFF. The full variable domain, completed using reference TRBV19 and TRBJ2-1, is DGGITQSPKYLFRKEGQNVTLSCEQNLNHDAMYWYRQDPGQGLRLIYYSQIVNDFQKGDIAEGYSVSREKKESFPLTVTSAQKNPTAFYLCASTPGGLARNEQFFGPGTRLTVL.

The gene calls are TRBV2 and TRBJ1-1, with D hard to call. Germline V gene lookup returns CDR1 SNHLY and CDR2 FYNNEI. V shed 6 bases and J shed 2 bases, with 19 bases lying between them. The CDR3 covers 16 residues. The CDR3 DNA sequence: TGTGCCAGCAGGGAGAATCCGAGCCTAATTAACACTGAAGCTTTCTTT. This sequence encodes CASRENPSLINTEAFF.

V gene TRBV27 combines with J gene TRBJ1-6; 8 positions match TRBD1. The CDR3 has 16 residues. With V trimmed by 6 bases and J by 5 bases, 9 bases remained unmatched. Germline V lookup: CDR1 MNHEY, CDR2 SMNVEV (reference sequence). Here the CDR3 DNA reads TGTGCCAGCAGAATGAGACAGGGGAGCGATAATTCACCCCTCCACTTT. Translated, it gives CASRMRQGSDNSPLHF.

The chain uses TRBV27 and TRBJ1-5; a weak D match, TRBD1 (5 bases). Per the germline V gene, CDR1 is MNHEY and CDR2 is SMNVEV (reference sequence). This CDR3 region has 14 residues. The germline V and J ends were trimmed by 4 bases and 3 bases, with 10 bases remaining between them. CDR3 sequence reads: CASSSGRVNQPQHF. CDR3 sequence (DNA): TGTGCCAGCAGTTCGGGCAGGGTCAATCAGCCCCAGCATTTT.